One sample yielded the 9 T cell receptor beta chains listed below, sequenced in a study of T cell clonotyping in hematopoietic cell transplantation. Assay: immunoSEQ multiplex PCR; the TCRdb copy retains only in-frame clones and omits some. The profile shows 17,000 or so clones, around 71% of them singletons. Material: peripheral blood mononuclear cells. These receptors originate from a woman aged 60-70 years in good health. Some clones in this sample may be carry-over from other donors' samples.

This clone was seen a single time. The J gene is TRBJ2-1, the V gene TRBV29-1; 9 nucleotides agree with TRBD2. V lost 3 bases to trimming and J lost 9 bases; unmatched junction nucleotides: 6. CDR3 length: 13 amino acids. Germline loops: CDR1 SQVTM, CDR2 ANQGSEA. The CDR3 here is CSVEGGRAGEQFF. The CDR3 DNA reads TGCAGCGTTGAGGGCGGGAGGGCCGGTGAGCAGTTCTTC.

The rearrangement links TRBV30 to TRBJ2-7; weak D call: TRBD1 (5 bases). This CDR3 spans 12 amino acids. V dropped 3 bases and J dropped 5 bases, with 11 bases sitting between them. The germline gives CDR1 GTSNPN, CDR2 SVGIG (reference sequence). The CDR3 nucleotides read TGTGCCTGGAGCGGAAGGGGCGACGAGCAGTACTTC. Amino acid sequence: CAWSGRGDEQYF.

V gene TRBV30 combines with J gene TRBJ1-1, with D unresolved. CDR3 length: 12 residues. The V and J ends lost 5 bases and 3 bases respectively, with 10 bases between them. The V gene's germline CDR1 is GTSNPN and CDR2 SVGIG (reference sequence). The CDR3 protein is CAWLQMDTEAFF. As DNA, the CDR3 is TGTGCCTGGCTCCAGATGGACACTGAAGCTTTCTTT.

V is TRBV6-5 and J is TRBJ2-5; TRBD2 might be the D (5 bases). The DNA end favors TRBJ2-7, so the J call may be wrong. This CDR3 has 14 residues. Germline CDR1 MNHEY, CDR2 SVGAGI. The CDR3, as DNA: TGTGCCAGCAGCTTAAGACCTAGCTTTAACGAGCAGTACTTC. The encoded protein is CASSLRPSFNEQYF.

The chain links TRBV7-2 to TRBJ1-4; D ambiguous. The V gene lost 0 bases and the J gene lost 2 bases, with 7 bases spanning the gap. The CDR3 totals 15 residues. Per the germline V gene, CDR1 is SGHTA and CDR2 is FQGNSA. The CDR3 region is CASSLAGYTNEKLFF. For the CDR3, the DNA is TGTGCCAGCAGCTTAGCCGGATACACTAATGAAAAACTGTTTTTT. The complete variable domain, with remaining parts taken from reference TRBV7-2 and TRBJ1-4, reads GAGVSQSPSNKVTEKGKDVELRCDPISGHTALYWYRQSLGQGLEFLIYFQGNSAPDKSGLPSDRFSAERTGGSVSTLTIQRTQQEDSAVYLCASSLAGYTNEKLFFGSGTQLSVL.

Comment on this clone: The junction and the germline gene differ at one end; a read error may be behind it. This chain connects TRBV19 to TRBJ2-7, with 12 bases lining up with TRBD1. The CDR3 consists of 16 residues. From germline, CDR1 is LNHDA and CDR2 SQIVND (reference sequence). The CDR3: CASSIGGGQGAHEQYF. In DNA, the CDR3 is TGTGCCAGCAGTATTGGGGGGGGACAGGGGGCCCACGAGCAGTACTTC.

This sequence joins TRBV29-1 and TRBJ1-1; 8 bases match TRBD1. CDR3 length: 15 amino acids. Germline loops: CDR1 SQVTM, CDR2 ANQGSEA. V shed 6 bases and J 3 bases; nucleotides not matched to a gene: 12. The CDR3 DNA reads as TGCAGCGTGTTTTCAGGGGGCGGCGGGGACACTGAAGCTTTCTTT. Its translation is CSVFSGGGGDTEAFF.

In this sample, this clone turned up a few times. The chain recombines TRBV10-3 with TRBJ2-5; 11 bases agree with TRBD2. V was clipped by 6 bases and J by 12 bases; unmatched bases: 9. Germline values: CDR1 ENHRY, CDR2 SYGVKD. This CDR3 is 13 amino acids long. The CDR3 region is CAISSTSGAVKYF. For the CDR3, the DNA is TGTGCCATCAGCTCGACTAGCGGGGCCGTTAAGTACTTC.

In its sample, this clone was seen a few times. The V call is TRBV29-1, the J call TRBJ2-1; 7 nucleotides line up with TRBD2. Germline V lookup: CDR1 SQVTM, CDR2 ANQGSEA. Trimming removed 3 bases from V and 8 bases from J; junction bases left unmatched: 7. This CDR3 has 13 amino acids. The CDR3 bases are TGCAGCGTTGATGGACTAGACACGGATGAGCAGTTCTTC. Its translation is CSVDGLDTDEQFF.